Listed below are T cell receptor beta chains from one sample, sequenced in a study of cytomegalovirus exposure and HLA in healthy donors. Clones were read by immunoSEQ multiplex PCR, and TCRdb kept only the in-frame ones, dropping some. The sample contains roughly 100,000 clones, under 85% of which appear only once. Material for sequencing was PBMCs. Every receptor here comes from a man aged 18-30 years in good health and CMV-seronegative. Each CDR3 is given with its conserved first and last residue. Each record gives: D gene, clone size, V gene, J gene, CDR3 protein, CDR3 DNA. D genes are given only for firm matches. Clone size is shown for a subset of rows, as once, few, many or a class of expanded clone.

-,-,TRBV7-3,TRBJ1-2,CASSLNGGDYGYTF,TGTGCCAGCAGCTTAAACGGGGGTGACTATGGCTACACCTTC
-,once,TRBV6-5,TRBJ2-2,CASIGGIRRNGELFF,TGTGCCAGCATTGGCGGGATCCGACGTAACGGGGAGCTGTTTTTT
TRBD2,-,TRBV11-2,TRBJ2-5,CASSREPGTRRETQYF,TGTGCCAGCAGCCGAGAACCCGGGACTAGAAGGGAGACCCAGTACTTC
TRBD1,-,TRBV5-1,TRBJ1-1,CASSLEVQGRGTEAFF,TGCGCCAGCAGCTTGGAAGTACAGGGGAGAGGTACTGAAGCTTTCTTT
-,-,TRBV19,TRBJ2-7,CASSIRSLGPYEQYF,TGTGCCAGTAGTATAAGGAGCCTCGGCCCCTACGAGCAGTACTTC
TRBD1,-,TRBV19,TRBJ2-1,CASTPTGTGYNEQFF,TGTGCCAGTACTCCGACAGGGACGGGTTACAATGAGCAGTTCTTC
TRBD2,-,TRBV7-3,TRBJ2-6,CASSLRSTSGTYSGANVLTF,TGTGCCAGCAGCTTAAGGTCGACTAGCGGGACATACTCTGGGGCCAACGTCCTGACTTTC
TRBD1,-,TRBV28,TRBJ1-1,CASSPTTTGTGWAFF,TGTGCCAGCAGTCCAACTACGACCGGGACAGGGTGGGCTTTCTTT
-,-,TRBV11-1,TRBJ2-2,CASSLGPRGRGGTGELFF,TGTGCCAGCAGCTTAGGGCCCAGGGGAAGAGGGGGCACCGGGGAGCTGTTTTTT
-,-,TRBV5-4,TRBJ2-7,CASSTPTGTYEQYF,TGTGCCAGCAGCACTCCGACGGGGACCTACGAGCAGTACTTC
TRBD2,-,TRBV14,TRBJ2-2,CASSLLAGGRTGELFF,TGTGCCAGCAGCCTACTAGCGGGAGGGCGTACCGGGGAGCTGTTTTTT
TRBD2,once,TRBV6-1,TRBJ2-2,CASRLAVMNTGELFF,TGTGCCAGCAGACTAGCGGTTATGAACACCGGGGAGCTGTTTTTT
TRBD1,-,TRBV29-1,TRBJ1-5,CSVEDRTIGTGDSNQPQHF,TGCAGCGTTGAAGATCGAACAATCGGGACAGGGGATAGCAATCAGCCCCAGCATTTT
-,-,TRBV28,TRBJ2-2,CASSLDGELFF,TGTGCCAGCAGCCTAGACGGGGAGCTGTTTTTT
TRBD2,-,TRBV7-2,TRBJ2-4,CASSQGGLALAKNIQYF,TGTGCCAGCAGCCAAGGGGGACTAGCGTTAGCCAAAAACATTCAGTACTTC
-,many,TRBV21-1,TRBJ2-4,CASSKTGTGNIQYF,TGTGCCAGCAGCAAAACCGGGACAGGAAACATTCAGTACTTC
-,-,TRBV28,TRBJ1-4,CASSFPTQGFNEKLFF,TGTGCCAGCAGTTTCCCAACACAGGGCTTTAATGAAAAACTGTTTTTT
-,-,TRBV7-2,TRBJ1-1,CASSVPPGRGSTEAFF,TGTGCCAGCAGCGTACCCCCCGGGAGAGGGAGCACTGAAGCTTTCTTT
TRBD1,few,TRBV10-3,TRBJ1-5,CASSEGGTGPNQPQHF,TGTGCCAGCTCCGAAGGGGGGACAGGGCCTAATCAGCCCCAGCATTTT
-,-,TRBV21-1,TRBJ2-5,CASSNFRHSEETQYF,TGTGCCAGCAGCAACTTCCGACATAGTGAGGAGACCCAGTACTTC
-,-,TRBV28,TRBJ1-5,CASSIHPSGSSGQPQHF,TGTGCCAGCAGTATACACCCCTCAGGGTCGTCAGGCCAGCCCCAGCATTTT
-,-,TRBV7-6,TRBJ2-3,CASSYTGEADTQYF,TGTGCCAGCAGCTACACAGGGGAGGCAGATACGCAGTATTTT
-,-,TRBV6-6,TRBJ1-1,CASSSLGTEAFF,TGTGCCAGCAGTTCCCTAGGCACTGAAGCTTTCTTT
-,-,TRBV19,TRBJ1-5,CASSIAGSNQPQHF,TGTGCCAGTAGTATAGCAGGGAGCAATCAGCCCCAGCATTTT
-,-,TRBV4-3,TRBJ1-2,CASSQDTGVPGYGYTF,TGCGCCAGCAGCCAAGATACGGGGGTCCCTGGGTATGGCTACACCTTC
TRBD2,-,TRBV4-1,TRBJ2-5,CASSPGLAGVEETQYF,TGCGCCAGCAGCCCAGGACTAGCGGGAGTTGAGGAGACCCAGTACTTC
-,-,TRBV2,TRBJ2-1,CASSEVREQFF,TGTGCCAGCAGTGAAGTCAGGGAGCAGTTCTTC
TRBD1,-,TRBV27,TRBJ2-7,CASSIRQGAYEQYF,TGTGCCAGCAGCATACGACAGGGGGCCTACGAGCAGTACTTC
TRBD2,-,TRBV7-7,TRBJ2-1,CASSIGTSGLPYNEQFF,TGTGCTAGCAGCATCGGGACTAGCGGGCTTCCCTACAATGAGCAGTTCTTC
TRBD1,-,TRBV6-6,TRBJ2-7,CASSYPDRDEQYF,TGTGCCAGCAGTTATCCCGACAGGGACGAGCAGTACTTC
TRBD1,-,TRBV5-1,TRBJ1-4,CASSLGTGELGEKLFF,TGCGCCAGCAGCTTGGGGACAGGGGAGTTGGGTGAAAAACTGTTTTTT
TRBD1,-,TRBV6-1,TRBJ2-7,CASTPFWDRGYEQYF,TGTGCCAGCACTCCCTTTTGGGACAGGGGCTACGAGCAGTACTTC
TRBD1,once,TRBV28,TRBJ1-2,CASSRSHTGGGRNGYTF,TGTGCCAGCAGCCGGTCCCACACAGGGGGCGGGAGGAATGGCTACACCTTC
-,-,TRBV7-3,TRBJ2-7,CASSFGQGTYEQYF,TGTGCCAGCAGCTTCGGGCAGGGTACCTACGAGCAGTACTTC
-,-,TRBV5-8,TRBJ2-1,CASIRSGYNEQFF,TGTGCCAGCATAAGGAGCGGCTACAATGAGCAGTTCTTC